In this sample, the clone carrying this TCR beta chain turned up a few times. This specimen comes from a study of identical twins. TCRdb redid the calling of the 5' RACE reads with MiXCR, one entry per CDR3 protein. Seen here are a few hundred thousand distinct CDR3 sequences, about 18% observed once, and the top ten hold 12%. CDR1 is SGHTA and CDR2 is FQGNSA in the germline V gene. The V end was cut by 1 base, the J end by 0 bases, with 7 bases between. This CDR3 is 15 amino acids long. The sequence was obtained from a man over 45 in good health. The specimen sequenced was naive T cells sorted from blood. The rearrangement uses TRBV7-2 and TRBJ1-5; D remains ambiguous. In DNA form, the CDR3 reads TGTGCCAGCAGCTTAGGGGTGGATAGCAATCAGCCCCAGCATTTT. This sequence encodes CASSLGVDSNQPQHF.